This T cell receptor beta chain originates from a study of cytomegalovirus exposure and HLA in healthy donors. With 60 Vbeta and 13 Jbeta primers, the PCR was carried out. Sequencing was performed with immunoSEQ multiplex PCR; in TCRdb, only in-frame clones are kept and a portion is missing. The repertoire has about 73,000 clones, 75% of them found once; the top ten carry around 12%. The clonotype originates from an older man in good health and CMV-seronegative. Sequences were obtained from PBMCs.

Here the CDR3 reads CASSSSGDPANTEAFF. CDR3 nucleotide sequence: TGTGCCAGCAGCTCCTCAGGGGACCCTGCGAACACTGAAGCTTTCTTT. This rearrangement joins TRBV28 to TRBJ1-1; D is possibly TRBD1 (6 bases). The CDR3 loop spans 16 amino acids. CDR1 and CDR2 from the germline V gene are MDHEN and SYDVKM. V lost 6 bases to trimming and J lost 1 base, with 18 bases between them.